Presented here are 3 T cell receptor beta chains from one specimen sequenced in a study of human T cells and chemical hapten exposure. The time point was: pre-sensitization, week 0. The sample's treatment: therapeutic diphenylcyclopropenone sensitization with weekly scalp DPC. From the RACE reads, TCRdb called clonotypes with MiXCR, one entry per CDR3 protein. Found here are 350,000 to 400,000 distinct CDR3 sequences, approximately 5.1% of them singletons; the top ten hold just over 2.5%. The sequenced sample was whole blood, obtained in connection with sensitization to the hapten diphenylcyclopropenone (DPC). The receptors come from a woman between 45 and 60 years old with alopecia areata. Some clones in this sample may be carry-over from other donors' samples.

This clonotype was seen more than once but under ten times. The chain joins TRBV20-1 to TRBJ1-1; tentatively, D is TRBD1 (6 bases). The CDR3 sequence is 14 residues long. Germline V gene lookup returns CDR1 DFQATT and CDR2 SNEGSKA (reference sequence). Trimming took 5 bases from V and 1 from J, leaving 14 bases between them. CDR3 bases: TGCAGTGCTCAGGACAGAGCCTGGAACACTGAAGCTTTCTTT. It specifies CSAQDRAWNTEAFF.

The sample holds many counts of this clonotype. The V call is TRBV3-1, the J call TRBJ2-5; the D is unclear. The CDR3 has 13 residues. Trimming removed 2 bases at V and 0 bases at J, with 4 bases between. The V gene's germline CDR1 is LGHDT and CDR2 YNNKEL (reference sequence). The CDR3 loop is CASSQRYQETQYF. CDR3 bases: TGTGCCAGCAGCCAACGGTACCAAGAGACCCAGTACTTC.

The chain joins TRBV7-6 to TRBJ2-6; D not certain. The CDR3 is 17 residues long. The germline CDR1 and CDR2 sequences are SGHVS and FNYEAQ. Trimming took off 5 bases at V and 3 bases at J, with 17 bases between the two ends. CDR3 DNA sequence: TGTGCCAGCAGCCTAACGCCCCTAACGGTTGGGGCCAACGTCCTGACTTTC. Its protein product is CASSLTPLTVGANVLTF.